A selection of T cell receptor beta chains follows, all from one sample in a study of shared clonotypes between healthy human individuals. The repertoire was sequenced with immunoSEQ multiplex PCR; TCRdb's copy has only in-frame clones and lacks some. This table holds some 2 million clones, 85% to 95% found once. Material for sequencing was naive CD8+ T cells sorted from blood. These receptors were obtained from a man aged 18 to 30 in good health. Each CDR3 is given with its conserved first and last residue. The D gene is left open where the match is weak. Clone size is not always given. Where it is, it says once, few, many or a class for expanded clones.

j_gene: TRBJ1-6; abundance: .; d_gene: .; v_gene: TRBV19; CDR3nt: TGTGCCAGTAGTATGGATGGGGGCTCCTATAATTCACCCCTCCACTTT; CDR3aa: CASSMDGGSYNSPLHF
j_gene: TRBJ1-1; abundance: .; d_gene: .; v_gene: TRBV6-5; CDR3nt: TGTGCCAGCGGTTTAACTACCTTCAACACTGAAGCTTTCTTT; CDR3aa: CASGLTTFNTEAFF
j_gene: TRBJ1-2; abundance: .; d_gene: .; v_gene: TRBV30; CDR3nt: TGTGCCTGGAGTGTGGGGAATCGAAACTATGGCTACACCTTC; CDR3aa: CAWSVGNRNYGYTF
j_gene: TRBJ1-5; abundance: .; d_gene: TRBD1; v_gene: TRBV6-5; CDR3nt: TGTGCCAGCATCCCCGGGACAGGGCCTTATCAGCCCCAGCATTTT; CDR3aa: CASIPGTGPYQPQHF
j_gene: TRBJ2-7; abundance: .; d_gene: TRBD1; v_gene: TRBV18; CDR3nt: TGTGCCAGCTCCCAGAGGACAGGGGGCTACAACGAGCAGTACTTC; CDR3aa: CASSQRTGGYNEQYF
j_gene: TRBJ1-2; abundance: .; d_gene: .; v_gene: TRBV13; CDR3nt: TGTGCCAGCAGAGAGTCGACAGGACTTAACTATGGCTACACCTTC; CDR3aa: CASRESTGLNYGYTF
j_gene: TRBJ2-4; abundance: .; d_gene: .; v_gene: TRBV7-9; CDR3nt: TGTGCCAGCAGCCTGCCCGGCGAGGAGGACATTCAGTACTTC; CDR3aa: CASSLPGEEDIQYF
j_gene: TRBJ1-1; abundance: .; d_gene: .; v_gene: TRBV4-1; CDR3nt: TGCGCCAGCAGCCAAGACCCCGGACAGAACACTGAAGCTTTCTTT; CDR3aa: CASSQDPGQNTEAFF
j_gene: TRBJ1-1; abundance: .; d_gene: .; v_gene: TRBV19; CDR3nt: TGTGCCAGTAAGGTGGGGGACACTGAAGCTTTCTTT; CDR3aa: CASKVGDTEAFF
j_gene: TRBJ2-1; abundance: .; d_gene: TRBD2; v_gene: TRBV27; CDR3nt: TGTGCCAGCAGTTTAGGGGGGGTCAATGAGCAGTTCTTC; CDR3aa: CASSLGGVNEQFF
j_gene: TRBJ1-6; abundance: once; d_gene: .; v_gene: TRBV9; CDR3nt: TGTGCCAGCAGCGTGGGGGGCGGCTATTCACCCCTCCACTTT; CDR3aa: CASSVGGGYSPLHF
j_gene: TRBJ2-1; abundance: .; d_gene: TRBD2; v_gene: TRBV7-9; CDR3nt: TGTGCCAGCAGCAGACTAGCGGGAGCGTACAATGAGCAGTTCTTC; CDR3aa: CASSRLAGAYNEQFF
j_gene: TRBJ2-1; abundance: .; d_gene: .; v_gene: TRBV9; CDR3nt: TGTGCCAGCAGCCCCTGGTTAAGCTCCTACAATGAGCAGTTCTTC; CDR3aa: CASSPWLSSYNEQFF
j_gene: TRBJ2-1; abundance: .; d_gene: TRBD2; v_gene: TRBV27; CDR3nt: TGTGCCAGCAGTTTTGGGCGGGGGGCTAATGAGCAGTTCTTC; CDR3aa: CASSFGRGANEQFF
j_gene: TRBJ1-1; abundance: .; d_gene: .; v_gene: TRBV19; CDR3nt: TGTGCCAGTACCATGTGGAACACTGAAGCTTTCTTT; CDR3aa: CASTMWNTEAFF
j_gene: TRBJ2-5; abundance: .; d_gene: TRBD1; v_gene: TRBV27; CDR3nt: TGTGCCAGCAGTTTAATCAACTCGGACAGGGGAGAGACCCAGTACTTC; CDR3aa: CASSLINSDRGETQYF
j_gene: TRBJ1-3; abundance: few; d_gene: .; v_gene: TRBV9; CDR3nt: TGTGCCAGCAGCGTAGATGGGGGATCCGGAAACACCATATATTTT; CDR3aa: CASSVDGGSGNTIYF
j_gene: TRBJ1-1; abundance: few; d_gene: .; v_gene: TRBV19; CDR3nt: TGTGCCAGTAGTATAGCATTGGGTTCGGGTACCGAAGCTTTCTTT; CDR3aa: CASSIALGSGTEAFF
j_gene: TRBJ2-3; abundance: .; d_gene: .; v_gene: TRBV11-2; CDR3nt: TGTGCCAGCAGTCGGGTTCCTAGCACAGATACGCAGTATTTT; CDR3aa: CASSRVPSTDTQYF
j_gene: TRBJ2-1; abundance: .; d_gene: .; v_gene: TRBV5-1; CDR3nt: TGCGCCAGCAGTTCTGGATGGGAGGCAAACAATGAGCAGTTCTTC; CDR3aa: CASSSGWEANNEQFF
j_gene: TRBJ2-7; abundance: .; d_gene: .; v_gene: TRBV21-1; CDR3nt: TGTGCCAGCAGCAAAGCGCTAGAGCGGGAGGGGCCCTACGAGCAGTACTTC; CDR3aa: CASSKALEREGPYEQYF
j_gene: TRBJ1-1; abundance: .; d_gene: .; v_gene: TRBV15; CDR3nt: TGTGCCACCAGCCGAAGAGTGACAGGCCGCACTGAAGCTTTCTTT; CDR3aa: CATSRRVTGRTEAFF
j_gene: TRBJ2-1; abundance: .; d_gene: .; v_gene: TRBV9; CDR3nt: TGTGCCAGCAGCGTCCTTTTATGGGATGAGCAGTTCTTC; CDR3aa: CASSVLLWDEQFF
j_gene: TRBJ2-2; abundance: .; d_gene: .; v_gene: TRBV4-1; CDR3nt: TGCGCCAGCAGCCAAGTTGAGGGTGAAGCCGGGGAGCTGTTTTTT; CDR3aa: CASSQVEGEAGELFF
j_gene: TRBJ2-7; abundance: .; d_gene: .; v_gene: TRBV2; CDR3nt: TGTGCCAGCAGTGACGCTAGTCGTACCTACGAGCAGTACTTC; CDR3aa: CASSDASRTYEQYF
j_gene: TRBJ2-7; abundance: .; d_gene: .; v_gene: TRBV15; CDR3nt: TGTGCCACCAGCAGAGAAAGCGCGAGTTCTCCCGGCCTATACGAGCAGTACTTC; CDR3aa: CATSRESASSPGLYEQYF
j_gene: TRBJ1-2; abundance: .; d_gene: TRBD1; v_gene: TRBV13; CDR3nt: TGTGCCAGCAGTTTGATGGGACAGTCTAACTATGGCTACACCTTC; CDR3aa: CASSLMGQSNYGYTF
j_gene: TRBJ2-2; abundance: .; d_gene: .; v_gene: TRBV13; CDR3nt: TGTGCCAGCACTGGCGGGGCCGCCGGGGAGCTGTTTTTT; CDR3aa: CASTGGAAGELFF
j_gene: TRBJ2-1; abundance: .; d_gene: TRBD2; v_gene: TRBV27; CDR3nt: TGTGCCAGCAGGGCCTCGGGGCGGGAGTCCTCACCCTACAATGAGCAGTTCTTC; CDR3aa: CASRASGRESSPYNEQFF
j_gene: TRBJ1-2; abundance: .; d_gene: .; v_gene: TRBV7-9; CDR3nt: TGTGCCAGCAGCCCCCCGACAGAGTATGGCTACACCTTC; CDR3aa: CASSPPTEYGYTF
j_gene: TRBJ2-7; abundance: .; d_gene: TRBD2; v_gene: TRBV13; CDR3nt: TGTGCCAGCAGCTTAGATACTAGCGGGAGGTACGAGCAGTACTTC; CDR3aa: CASSLDTSGRYEQYF
j_gene: TRBJ2-1; abundance: .; d_gene: .; v_gene: TRBV6-1; CDR3nt: TGTGCCAGCAGTGAAGTAGGGTTAGCCGGAGATGAGCAGTTCTTC; CDR3aa: CASSEVGLAGDEQFF
j_gene: TRBJ2-1; abundance: .; d_gene: .; v_gene: TRBV27; CDR3nt: TGTGCCAGCAGTTTAACCAGAGCTAATGAGCAGTTCTTC; CDR3aa: CASSLTRANEQFF
j_gene: TRBJ2-7; abundance: .; d_gene: .; v_gene: TRBV4-1; CDR3nt: TGCGCCAGCAGCCCTCCTTTAGGGTACGAGCAGTACTTC; CDR3aa: CASSPPLGYEQYF
j_gene: TRBJ2-5; abundance: .; d_gene: .; v_gene: TRBV19; CDR3nt: TGTGCCAGTAGTATGGGGCTAACCCAAGAGACCCAGTACTTC; CDR3aa: CASSMGLTQETQYF
j_gene: TRBJ2-5; abundance: .; d_gene: TRBD1; v_gene: TRBV28; CDR3nt: TGTGCCAGCAGTTCGGGACAGATCCAAGAGACCCAGTACTTC; CDR3aa: CASSSGQIQETQYF
j_gene: TRBJ1-1; abundance: once; d_gene: .; v_gene: TRBV10-2; CDR3nt: TGCGCCACCAGGGAAGGGGAGGGAGTCACTGAAGCTTTCTTT; CDR3aa: CATREGEGVTEAFF
j_gene: TRBJ2-7; abundance: .; d_gene: .; v_gene: TRBV6-5; CDR3nt: TGTGCCAGCAGTTACGCGGGACACGGCTACGAGCAGTACTTC; CDR3aa: CASSYAGHGYEQYF
j_gene: TRBJ2-2; abundance: few; d_gene: .; v_gene: TRBV11-2; CDR3nt: TGTGCCAGCAGCCAGCCAGGGGAGCTGTTTTTT; CDR3aa: CASSQPGELFF
j_gene: TRBJ2-7; abundance: .; d_gene: .; v_gene: TRBV2; CDR3nt: TGTGCCAGCAGTGTATTTGAGGGGAGCTACGAGCAGTACTTC; CDR3aa: CASSVFEGSYEQYF
j_gene: TRBJ1-6; abundance: .; d_gene: .; v_gene: TRBV27; CDR3nt: TGTGCCAGCTCCATTGACATTTATAATTCACCCCTCCACTTT; CDR3aa: CASSIDIYNSPLHF
j_gene: TRBJ2-5; abundance: .; d_gene: TRBD2; v_gene: TRBV9; CDR3nt: TGTGCCAGCAGCTTGAGCGGGGGGCAAGAGACCCAGTACTTC; CDR3aa: CASSLSGGQETQYF
j_gene: TRBJ1-1; abundance: .; d_gene: .; v_gene: TRBV7-9; CDR3nt: TGTGCCAGCAGCTTACAAGGGGTGAGCACTGAAGCTTTCTTT; CDR3aa: CASSLQGVSTEAFF
j_gene: TRBJ2-7; abundance: .; d_gene: TRBD2; v_gene: TRBV4-1; CDR3nt: TGCGCCAGCAGCCAAGGTAGCGGGAGTGGAGACGAGCAGTACTTC; CDR3aa: CASSQGSGSGDEQYF
j_gene: TRBJ2-7; abundance: .; d_gene: .; v_gene: TRBV11-2; CDR3nt: TGTGCCAGCAGCACCGGGGCAGGGTCCCTTATCGAGCAGTACTTC; CDR3aa: CASSTGAGSLIEQYF
j_gene: TRBJ1-1; abundance: .; d_gene: .; v_gene: TRBV4-3; CDR3nt: TGCGCCAGCAGCCAAGGGGTTAACACAATTTCGAACACTGAAGCTTTCTTT; CDR3aa: CASSQGVNTISNTEAFF
j_gene: TRBJ1-1; abundance: .; d_gene: .; v_gene: TRBV6-5; CDR3nt: TGTGCCAGCAGTTACTCAGAGGGGCGGACTGAAGCTTTCTTT; CDR3aa: CASSYSEGRTEAFF
j_gene: TRBJ2-1; abundance: .; d_gene: .; v_gene: TRBV5-6; CDR3nt: TGTGCCAGCAGCTTGCGTGGCAATTACAATGAGCAGTTCTTC; CDR3aa: CASSLRGNYNEQFF
j_gene: TRBJ2-2; abundance: .; d_gene: TRBD1; v_gene: TRBV7-6; CDR3nt: TGTGCCAGCAGCTTATTGGGACAGGGGCCCCCCGGGGTGAGCGGGGAGCTGTTTTTT; CDR3aa: CASSLLGQGPPGVSGELFF
j_gene: TRBJ2-7; abundance: .; d_gene: .; v_gene: TRBV11-3; CDR3nt: TGTGCCAGCAGCTTCTCTGGAGTTGGCGAGCAGTACTTC; CDR3aa: CASSFSGVGEQYF
j_gene: TRBJ2-1; abundance: .; d_gene: TRBD2; v_gene: TRBV4-1; CDR3nt: TGCGCCAGCAGCCACCTCGGGGGACTAGCGGCTAAGCAGTTCTTC; CDR3aa: CASSHLGGLAAKQFF
j_gene: TRBJ1-2; abundance: .; d_gene: .; v_gene: TRBV2; CDR3nt: TGTGCCAGCAGTGAAGAGGGCACGCCTAACTATGGCTACACCTTC; CDR3aa: CASSEEGTPNYGYTF
j_gene: TRBJ2-7; abundance: .; d_gene: .; v_gene: TRBV2; CDR3nt: TGTGCCAGCAGTGATGGGGGGCTAGCGGAGGACTACGAGCAGTACTTC; CDR3aa: CASSDGGLAEDYEQYF
j_gene: TRBJ2-7; abundance: .; d_gene: .; v_gene: TRBV28; CDR3nt: TGTGCCAGCAGTTTGACATCCTCCTACGAGCAGTACTTC; CDR3aa: CASSLTSSYEQYF
j_gene: TRBJ1-5; abundance: .; d_gene: .; v_gene: TRBV19; CDR3nt: TGTGCCAGTAGTCCACTAATGGGGGGGGACCAGCATTTT; CDR3aa: CASSPLMGGDQHF
j_gene: TRBJ2-7; abundance: .; d_gene: TRBD2; v_gene: TRBV7-8; CDR3nt: TGTGCCAGCAGCGGTAGCGGGGGACCCTACGAGCAGTACTTC; CDR3aa: CASSGSGGPYEQYF
j_gene: TRBJ2-2; abundance: .; d_gene: .; v_gene: TRBV7-3; CDR3nt: TGTGCCAGCAGCTTGTGGCAGGACACCGGGGAGCTGTTTTTT; CDR3aa: CASSLWQDTGELFF
j_gene: TRBJ2-3; abundance: .; d_gene: .; v_gene: TRBV9; CDR3nt: TGTGCCAGCAGCGTAGAGCACCTAGATACGCAGTATTTT; CDR3aa: CASSVEHLDTQYF
j_gene: TRBJ1-2; abundance: .; d_gene: .; v_gene: TRBV4-3; CDR3nt: TGCGCCAGCAGCCAAGGGTTGGCCGGGTTCGATGGCTACACCTTC; CDR3aa: CASSQGLAGFDGYTF